Sequencing of this T cell receptor beta chain was carried out in a study of blood T cell repertoires in COVID-19. Study-level background: Acute and convalescent COVID-19 samples came from the United States, Italy and Spain. T cells, B-cell-depleted T cells, or PBMCs supplied cDNA or gDNA.

Per the study methods: Reference gene primer amplification yielded estimated nucleated cell counts. Repertoires were generated with immunoSEQ multiplex PCR, while TCRdb's copy carries only in-frame clones and drops some. That table furnishes V, J and clone size, whereas the DNA furnished D and trimming. Of 130,000 to 150,000 clones in the sample, roughly 79% were seen once. This CDR3 spans 11 amino acids. Germline V gene sequence: CDR1 SGHAT, CDR2 FQNNGV. Trimming left V 5 bases short and J 5 bases short, with 6 bases between. The sequencing sample was made of peripheral blood. This receptor was obtained from a human donor with acute or convalescent COVID-19. The donor label of this sample is uncertain. This chain connects TRBV11-2 to TRBJ1-2, with D unresolved. The CDR3 sequence: CASSRSYGYTF. CDR3 coding DNA: TGTGCCAGCAGCAGGAGTTATGGCTACACCTTC.